The 11 T cell receptor beta chains reported below all come from one sample, sequenced in a study of prognosis after radiotherapy for stage I lung cancer. The genomic DNA TCR beta CDR3 region underwent two rounds of multiplex PCR. Primers targeting each individual TRBV and TRBJ gene were applied in first-round PCR. From the multiplex PCR reads, TCRdb called clonotypes with MiXCR, one entry per CDR3 protein. The table has over 50,000 distinct CDR3 sequences, roughly 36% seen once; the top ten hold roughly 9.4%. The input for sequencing was PBMCs, taken before or after stereotactic body radiation therapy (not recorded which). Source of these receptors: a donor older than 45 with non-small cell lung cancer.

Comment on this clonotype: A far larger clone is only one base removed, so a read error is likely. The chain couples TRBV6-9 to TRBJ1-3; D may be TRBD1 (6 bases). Trimming stripped 3 bases from V and 4 bases from J, with 16 bases between. Germline CDR1 MNHGY, CDR2 SVAAGI. The CDR3 is 16 residues long. CDR3 residues: CASSYAEQGRGNTIYF. CDR3 in DNA: TGTGCCAGCAGTTACGCGGAACAGGGCAGGGGAAACACCATATATTTT.

The table lists this clonotype with many counts. This chain joins TRBV11-2 and TRBJ2-1; 14 bases are a match to TRBD2. This CDR3 has 14 residues. CDR1 is SGHAT and CDR2 is FQNNGV in the germline V gene. J gave up 12 bases and V 5 bases, and 6 bases lay outside the gene matches. The CDR3 DNA sequence: TGTGCCAGCAGCGAGACTAGCGGGAGGGCCAGGCAGTTCTTC. Its translation: CASSETSGRARQFF.

The sample holds one count of this clonotype. A read error likely explains this, since a far larger clone differs by one base. The chain employs TRBV6-9 and TRBJ2-3; 12 nucleotides line up with TRBD2. V trimming: 4 bases; J trimming: 2 bases; junction bases outside the gene matches: 4. Germline V CDR1 and CDR2: MNHGY, SVAAGI. CDR3 length: 16 amino acids. The CDR3 DNA is TGTGCCAGCAGTTCATGGACTAGCGGGGTCACAGATACGCAGTATTTT. It codes for CASSSWTSGVTDTQYF.

On this clonotype itself: Since a much larger clone is just one base distant, this may be a read error. CDR3 region: CASRQGGNSYNEQFF. CDR3 DNA sequence: TGTGCCAGCAGACAGGGGGGAAACTCCTACAATGAGCAGTTCTTC. This rearrangement joins TRBV3-1 to TRBJ2-1; TRBD1 agrees at 8 bases. This CDR3 has 15 amino acids. Germline trimming cut 6 bases from V and 0 bases from J; bases unmatched to any gene: 4. Germline V gives CDR1 LGHDT, CDR2 YNNKEL (reference sequence).

A word on this clonotype: This likely traces to a read error, being one base from a far larger clone. V and J are TRBV6-5 and TRBJ2-1, with D tentatively TRBD1 or TRBD2 (5 bases each). V lost 4 bases, J lost 5 bases, and 15 bases lay in between. This CDR3 has 15 amino acids. Germline CDR1 MNHEY, CDR2 SVGAGI. The CDR3 protein is CASSFTRGTHNEQFF. The CDR3, as DNA: TGTGCCAGCAGTTTTACTAGAGGGACCCACAATGAGCAGTTCTTC.

This clonotype was seen ten or more times. The J gene is TRBJ2-5, the V gene TRBV6-1; D gene uncertain. V was trimmed by 5 bases and J by 5 bases, leaving 18 bases between them. The germline V gene encodes CDR1 MNHNS and CDR2 SASEGT. The CDR3 runs 15 residues. For the CDR3, the DNA is TGTGCCAGCAGTACAAACCCGTCCCTAGGGGAGACCCAGTACTTC. It codes for CASSTNPSLGETQYF.

Concerning this clonotype: This may come from a read error, since a much larger clone is one base off. The V and J genes are TRBV6-1 and TRBJ1-1; tentative D call: TRBD1 (6 bases). Between the trimmed V and J ends, which lost 4 bases and 5 bases, there was a span of 20 bases. The CDR3 extends over 16 amino acids. The germline V gene encodes CDR1 MNHNS and CDR2 SASEGT. CDR3 coding DNA: TGTGCCAGCAGTGGCCATCCGGTACAGGGTATAACTGAAGCTTTCTTT. Translation gives CASSGHPVQGITEAFF.

This clonotype is termed medium-sized. The chain employs TRBV7-9 and TRBJ2-1; 7 positions match TRBD2. Germline V gene sequence: CDR1 SEHNR, CDR2 FQNEAQ (reference sequence). V was clipped by 4 bases and J by 1 base; unmatched bases: 7. This CDR3 comprises 16 residues. CDR3 amino acids: CASSWAGTTSYNEQFF. CDR3 coding DNA: TGTGCCAGCAGCTGGGCCGGGACTACATCCTACAATGAGCAGTTCTTC.

This clonotype was counted at least ten times. This chain uses TRBV5-6 with TRBJ1-2; D not certain. Trimming left V 3 bases short and J 7 bases short, with 10 bases between. This CDR3 contains 12 residues. Germline V gives CDR1 SGHDT, CDR2 YYEEEE. CDR3 residues: CASSSTPVGYTF. The CDR3 nucleotides are TGTGCCAGCAGCTCTACTCCAGTTGGCTACACCTTC.

Turning to this clonotype: The junction and the germline gene differ at one end; a read error may be behind it. The rearrangement joins TRBV7-2 to TRBJ1-2, with D uncertain. The CDR3 runs 13 residues. Germline V gives CDR1 SGHTA, CDR2 FQGNSA. This chain's CDR3 is CVSSSSSGLGYTF. CDR3 nucleotides: TGTGTCAGCAGCTCCAGCAGTGGGCTAGGCTACACCTTC.

Turning to this clonotype: This may come from a read error, since a much larger clone is one base off. The V and J genes are TRBV6-1 and TRBJ2-5, with D unresolved. CDR1 and CDR2 from the germline V gene are MNHNS and SASEGT. The CDR3 runs to 14 residues. Between the trimmed V and J ends, which lost 7 bases and 5 bases, there was a span of 17 bases. CDR3 coding DNA: TGTGCCAGCATATACACCCCGGGTTCGGAGACCCAGTACTTC. Protein: CASIYTPGSETQYF.